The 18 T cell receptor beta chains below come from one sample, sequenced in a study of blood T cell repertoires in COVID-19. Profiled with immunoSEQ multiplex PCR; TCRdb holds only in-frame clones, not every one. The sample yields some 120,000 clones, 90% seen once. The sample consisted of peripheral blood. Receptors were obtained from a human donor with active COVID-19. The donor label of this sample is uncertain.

CDR3 region: CARPYVRVRDTQYF. The CDR3, as DNA: TGTGCCAGACCCTACGTCCGCGTACGGGATACGCAGTATTTT. The rearrangement uses TRBV6-5 and TRBJ2-3, with unresolved D. Looked up from germline, CDR1 is MNHEY and CDR2 is SVGAGI. There are 14 residues in the CDR3. The V and J ends lost 9 bases and 6 bases respectively, with 19 bases between them.

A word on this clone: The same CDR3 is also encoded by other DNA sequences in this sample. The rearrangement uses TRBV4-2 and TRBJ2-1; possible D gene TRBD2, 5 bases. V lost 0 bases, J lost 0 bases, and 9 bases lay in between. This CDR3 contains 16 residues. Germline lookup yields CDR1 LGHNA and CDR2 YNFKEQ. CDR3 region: CASSQDLGSSYNEQFF. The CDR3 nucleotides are TGTGCCAGCAGCCAAGATCTTGGGAGCTCCTACAATGAGCAGTTCTTC.

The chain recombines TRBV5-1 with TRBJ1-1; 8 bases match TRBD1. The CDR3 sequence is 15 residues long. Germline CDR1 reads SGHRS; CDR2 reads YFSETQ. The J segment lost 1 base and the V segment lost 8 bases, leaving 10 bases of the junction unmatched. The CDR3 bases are TGCGCCAGTCGGAGGCAGGGGGCAGGGAACACTGAAGCTTTCTTT. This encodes CASRRQGAGNTEAFF.

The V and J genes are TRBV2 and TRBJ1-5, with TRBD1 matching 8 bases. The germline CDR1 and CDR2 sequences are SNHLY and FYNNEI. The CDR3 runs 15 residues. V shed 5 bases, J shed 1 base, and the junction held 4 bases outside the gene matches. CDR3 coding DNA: TGTGCCAGCAGTTTGCAGGGGGCAAGCAATCAGCCCCAGCATTTT. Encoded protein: CASSLQGASNQPQHF. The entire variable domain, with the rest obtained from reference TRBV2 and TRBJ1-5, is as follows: EPEVTQTPSHQVTQMGQEVILRCVPISNHLYFYWYRQILGQKVEFLVSFYNNEISEKSEIFDDQFSVERPDGSNFTLKIRSTKLEDSAMYFCASSLQGASNQPQHFGDGTRLSIL.

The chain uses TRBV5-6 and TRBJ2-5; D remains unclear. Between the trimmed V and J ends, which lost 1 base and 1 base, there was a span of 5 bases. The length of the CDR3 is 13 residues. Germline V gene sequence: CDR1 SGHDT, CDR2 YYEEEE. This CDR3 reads CASSLTVQETQYF. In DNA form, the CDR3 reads TGTGCCAGCAGCTTGACTGTCCAAGAGACCCAGTACTTC. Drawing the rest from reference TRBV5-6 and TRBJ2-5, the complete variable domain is DAGVTQSPTHLIKTRGQQVTLRCSPKSGHDTVSWYQQALGQGPQFIFQYYEEEERQRGNFPDRFSGHQFPNYSSELNVNALLLGDSALYLCASSLTVQETQYFGPGTRLLVL.

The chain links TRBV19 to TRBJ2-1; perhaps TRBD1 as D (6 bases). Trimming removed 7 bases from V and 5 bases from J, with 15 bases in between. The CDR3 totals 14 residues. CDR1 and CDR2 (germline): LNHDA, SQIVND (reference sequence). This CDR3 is CASTIRGFNNEQFF. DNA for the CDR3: TGTGCCAGTACAATCAGGGGTTTTAACAATGAGCAGTTCTTC.

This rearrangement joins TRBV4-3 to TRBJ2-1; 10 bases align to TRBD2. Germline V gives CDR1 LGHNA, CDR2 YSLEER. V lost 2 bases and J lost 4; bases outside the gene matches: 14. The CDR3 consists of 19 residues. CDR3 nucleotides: TGCGCCAGCAGCCAACGATCTCTTTGGCTAGCGGGGGCTTACAATGAGCAGTTCTTC. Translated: CASSQRSLWLAGAYNEQFF.

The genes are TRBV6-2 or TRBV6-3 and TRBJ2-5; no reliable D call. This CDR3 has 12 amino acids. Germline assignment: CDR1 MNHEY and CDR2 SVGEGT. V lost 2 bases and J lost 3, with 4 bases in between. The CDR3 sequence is CASSYPEETQYF. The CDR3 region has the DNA TGTGCCAGCAGTTACCCCGAAGAGACCCAGTACTTC.

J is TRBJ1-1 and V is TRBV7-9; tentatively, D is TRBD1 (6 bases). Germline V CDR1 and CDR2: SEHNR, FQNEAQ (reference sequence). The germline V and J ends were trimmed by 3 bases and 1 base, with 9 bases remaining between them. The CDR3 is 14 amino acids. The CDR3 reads CASSFTGTNTEAFF. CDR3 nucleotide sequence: TGTGCCAGCAGCTTTACAGGGACGAACACTGAAGCTTTCTTT.

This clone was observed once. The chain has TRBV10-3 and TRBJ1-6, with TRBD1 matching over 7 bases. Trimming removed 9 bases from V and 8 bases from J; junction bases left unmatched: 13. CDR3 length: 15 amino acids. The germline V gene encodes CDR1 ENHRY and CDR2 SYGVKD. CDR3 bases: TGTGCCATTTCCCCAACGACAGGGTTTGATTCACCCCTCCACTTT. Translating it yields CAISPTTGFDSPLHF.

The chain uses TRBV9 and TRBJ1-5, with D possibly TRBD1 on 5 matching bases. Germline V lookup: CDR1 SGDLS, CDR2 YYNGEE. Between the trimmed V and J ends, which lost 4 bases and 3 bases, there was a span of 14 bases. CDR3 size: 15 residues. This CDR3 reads CASSPGGAVNQPQHF. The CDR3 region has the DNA TGTGCCAGCAGCCCAGGAGGGGCCGTCAATCAGCCCCAGCATTTT.

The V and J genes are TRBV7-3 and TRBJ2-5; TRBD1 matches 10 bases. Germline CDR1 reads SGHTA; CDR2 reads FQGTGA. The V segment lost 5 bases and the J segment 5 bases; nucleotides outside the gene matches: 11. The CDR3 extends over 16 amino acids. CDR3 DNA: TGTGCCAGCAGCCCAGCAGGGACAGGGGATAGGGAGACCCAGTACTTC. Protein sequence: CASSPAGTGDRETQYF.

This CDR3 is CASSHGTGGYFSYNEQFF. The CDR3 coding sequence is TGTGCCAGCAGCCACGGGACAGGGGGCTATTTCTCCTACAATGAGCAGTTCTTC. V is TRBV5-6 and J is TRBJ2-1; 12 bases map to TRBD1. Germline assignment: CDR1 SGHDT and CDR2 YYEEEE. The CDR3 has 18 residues. Losses at the gene ends were 4 bases for V and 0 bases for J; bases not matched to a gene: 8.

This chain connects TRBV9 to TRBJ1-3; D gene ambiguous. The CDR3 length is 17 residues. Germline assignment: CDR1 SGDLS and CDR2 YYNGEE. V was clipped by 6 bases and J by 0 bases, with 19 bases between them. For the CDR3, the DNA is TGTGCCAGCACGCGAGAAACCACCCCGCGCTCTGGAAACACCATATATTTT. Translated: CASTRETTPRSGNTIYF.

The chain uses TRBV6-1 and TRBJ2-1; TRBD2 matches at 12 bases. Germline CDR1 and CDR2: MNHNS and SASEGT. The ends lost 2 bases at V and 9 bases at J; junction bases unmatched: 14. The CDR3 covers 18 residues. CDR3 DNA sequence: TGTGCCAGCAGTGAAAGGGACAGAGCTAGCGGGGGGGCCGTTGAGCAGTTCTTC. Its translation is CASSERDRASGGAVEQFF.

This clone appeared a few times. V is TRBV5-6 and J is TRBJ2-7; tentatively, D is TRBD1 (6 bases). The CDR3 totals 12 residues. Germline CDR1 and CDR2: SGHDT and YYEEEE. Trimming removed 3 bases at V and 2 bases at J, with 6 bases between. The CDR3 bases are TGTGCCAGCAGCTGGGACACCTACGAGCAGTACTTC. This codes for CASSWDTYEQYF.

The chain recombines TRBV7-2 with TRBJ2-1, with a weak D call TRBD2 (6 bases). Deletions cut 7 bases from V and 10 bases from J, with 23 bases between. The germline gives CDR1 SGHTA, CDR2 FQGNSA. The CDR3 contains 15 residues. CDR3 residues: CASTTSAGLAGEQFF. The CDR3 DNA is TGTGCCAGCACAACCTCGGCGGGGCTCGCTGGCGAGCAGTTCTTC.

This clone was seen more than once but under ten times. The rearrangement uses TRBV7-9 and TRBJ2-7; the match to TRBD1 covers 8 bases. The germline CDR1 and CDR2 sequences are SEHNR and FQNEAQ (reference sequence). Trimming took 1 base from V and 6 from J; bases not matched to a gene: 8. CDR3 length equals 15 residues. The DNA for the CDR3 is TGTGCCAGCAGCTTAGGGGGGACAGGAGGAAGCGAGCAGTACTTC. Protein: CASSLGGTGGSEQYF.